The 14 T cell receptor beta chains presented below share a single source sample, sequenced in a study of cytomegalovirus exposure and HLA in healthy donors. The PCR used 60 Vbeta and 13 Jbeta primers. TCRdb's table, derived via immunoSEQ multiplex PCR, lists solely in-frame clones and lacks some. The top ten hold approximately 1.5% of the sample, which has over 100,000 clones, about 72% seen once. Sequencing was done on a sample of PBMCs. The receptors were gathered from a female donor in good health and CMV-seronegative.

This clone has just a few counts. The rearrangement links TRBV5-4 to TRBJ1-2, with 7 bases matching TRBD1. The germline V gene has CDR1 SGHNT and CDR2 YYREEE (reference sequence). CDR3 length: 14 residues. J lost 3 bases, V lost 2 bases, and 4 bases had no gene match. The CDR3: CASSLQGLDYGYTF. CDR3 sequence (DNA): TGTGCCAGCAGCTTACAGGGGTTGGACTATGGCTACACCTTC. The full variable domain, in which reference TRBV5-4 and TRBJ1-2 provide the parts outside the CDR3, is ETGVTQSPTHLIKTRGQQVTLRCSSQSGHNTVSWYQQALGQGPQFIFQYYREEENGRGNFPPRFSGLQFPNYSSELNVNALELDDSALYLCASSLQGLDYGYTFGSGTRLTVV.

In the case of this clone: Different DNA sequences within this sample yield the same CDR3. The chain joins TRBV11-2 to TRBJ1-4; D not resolved. CDR3 length: 16 residues. With 3 bases removed from V and 1 base from J, the gap between germline ends came to 12 bases. Germline V CDR1 and CDR2: SGHAT, FQNNGV. This CDR3 is CASSFGVYRTNEKLFF. The CDR3, as DNA: TGTGCCAGCAGCTTCGGGGTGTACCGAACTAATGAAAAACTGTTTTTT.

The chain employs TRBV28 and TRBJ2-7, with a possible D match to TRBD1 (5 bases). The CDR3 runs 11 residues. Trimming cost V 8 bases and J 0 bases, with 5 bases left between them. Germline CDR1 MDHEN, CDR2 SYDVKM. CDR3 region: CASGHSYEQYF. CDR3 coding DNA: TGTGCCAGCGGACACTCCTACGAGCAGTACTTC.

The chain employs TRBV4-3 and TRBJ1-1; TRBD1 agrees at 12 bases. CDR1 is LGHNA and CDR2 is YSLEER in the germline V gene. V lost 1 base, J lost 5 bases, and 11 bases stayed unmatched. This CDR3 comprises 18 residues. Here the CDR3 reads CASSQVNGGQGALTEAFF. CDR3 coding DNA: TGCGCCAGCAGCCAAGTCAATGGGGGACAGGGGGCTCTGACTGAAGCTTTCTTT.

As concerns this clone: The junction departs from germline at one end; a sequencing error may be responsible. The chain uses TRBV7-7 and TRBJ1-2, with 7 bases matching TRBD1. CDR1 is SSHAT, CDR2 FNYEAQ, per germline (reference sequence). The CDR3 is 13 amino acids. CDR3 in amino acids: CASSLPRGRGYTF. The CDR3 bases are TGTGCTAGCAGCTTACCCAGGGGGAGGGGCTACACCTTC.

V gene TRBV11-2 combines with J gene TRBJ2-7; 7 bases agree with TRBD1. This CDR3 contains 15 residues. Germline CDR1 reads SGHAT; CDR2 reads FQNNGV. V lost 3 bases, J lost 0 bases, and 5 bases stayed unmatched. CDR3 sequence (DNA): TGTGCCAGCAGCTTCGGGACAGAGAGCTCCTACGAGCAGTACTTC. Its protein product is CASSFGTESSYEQYF.

Relative to its sample, this clone is medium-sized (0.01 to 0.1%). The genes are TRBV6-1 and TRBJ1-5, with TRBD1 identical over 9 bases. The CDR3 is made up of 16 amino acids. Germline CDR1 is MNHNS and CDR2 is SASEGT. The trim removed 4 bases at V and 4 bases at J, leaving 8 bases unmatched. As DNA, the CDR3 is TGTGCCAGCAGTGGTGTCCCGGGACAGGGTAATCAGCCCCAGCATTTT. It translates to CASSGVPGQGNQPQHF.

The chain carries TRBV7-8 and TRBJ2-7, with D hard to call. This CDR3 has 13 amino acids. CDR1 and CDR2 from the germline V gene are SGHVS and FQNEAQ. The CDR3 region has the DNA TGTTTTAGCAAGCAGAAGACGGCATACGAGCAGTACTTC. Its translation: CFSKQKTAYEQYF.

The chain links TRBV28 to TRBJ2-7; a weak D match, TRBD1 (5 bases). Per the germline V gene, CDR1 is MDHEN and CDR2 is SYDVKM. This CDR3 has 15 amino acids. V shed 7 bases and J shed 1 base, with 17 bases lying between them. The chain's CDR3 is CASTEWKGASYEQYF. CDR3 bases: TGTGCCAGCACCGAATGGAAAGGGGCATCCTACGAGCAGTACTTC.

This clone occurred once. The V gene is TRBV19, the J gene TRBJ1-1; 8 positions agree with TRBD1. CDR3 length: 17 residues. CDR1 LNHDA and CDR2 SQIVND come from the germline V gene (reference sequence). V was pared by 3 bases and J by 5 bases, with 14 bases of the junction left unmatched. This CDR3 is CASSIPRGRGVQTEAFF. The CDR3 region has the DNA TGTGCCAGTAGTATCCCCAGGGGGCGAGGGGTACAGACTGAAGCTTTCTTT.

The J gene is TRBJ2-5, the V gene TRBV7-2; D is unclear. The CDR3 loop spans 13 amino acids. Germline V gives CDR1 SGHTA, CDR2 FQGNSA. Trimming pared 3 bases from V and 1 base from J, leaving 6 bases between. Here the CDR3 DNA reads TGTGCCAGCAGCTTTAACGGCCAAGAGACCCAGTACTTC. This translates into CASSFNGQETQYF.

CDR3 residues: CASNPGGNAQQYF. CDR3 bases: TGTGCCAGTAATCCTGGCGGGAACGCACAGCAGTACTTC. The chain carries TRBV19 and TRBJ2-7, with D perhaps matching TRBD2 (6 bases). This CDR3 contains 13 residues. Germline V lookup: CDR1 LNHDA, CDR2 SQIVND (reference sequence). With 7 bases removed from V and 8 bases from J, the gap between germline ends came to 18 bases.

The chain has TRBV27 and TRBJ1-5; 8 nucleotides align to TRBD1. Looked up from germline, CDR1 is MNHEY and CDR2 is SMNVEV (reference sequence). J gave up 3 bases and V 6 bases, and 7 bases lay outside the gene matches. The CDR3 runs to 15 residues. DNA of the CDR3: TGTGCCAGCAGGGGAACGGGACAGGTCAATCAGCCCCAGCATTTT. Its translation: CASRGTGQVNQPQHF.

The chain uses TRBV2 and TRBJ2-2; TRBD1 agrees at 9 bases. Trimming removed 6 bases from V and 8 bases from J; junction bases left unmatched: 1. This CDR3 has 12 residues. From germline, CDR1 is SNHLY and CDR2 FYNNEI. CDR3 region: CASRDRGGELFF. The CDR3 DNA sequence: TGTGCCAGCAGGGACAGGGGTGGGGAGCTGTTTTTT.